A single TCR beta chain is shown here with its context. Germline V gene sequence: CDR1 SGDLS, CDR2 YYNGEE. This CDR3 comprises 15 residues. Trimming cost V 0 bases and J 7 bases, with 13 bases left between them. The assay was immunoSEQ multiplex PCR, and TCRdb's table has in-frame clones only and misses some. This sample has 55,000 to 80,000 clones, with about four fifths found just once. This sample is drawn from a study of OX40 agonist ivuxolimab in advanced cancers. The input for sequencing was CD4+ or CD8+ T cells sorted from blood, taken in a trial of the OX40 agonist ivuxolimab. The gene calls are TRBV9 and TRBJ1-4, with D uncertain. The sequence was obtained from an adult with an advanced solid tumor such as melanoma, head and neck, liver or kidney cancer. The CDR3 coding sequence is TGTGCCAGCAGCGTAGCGGCCGCCGTAAGTGAAAAACTGTTTTTT. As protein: CASSVAAAVSEKLFF. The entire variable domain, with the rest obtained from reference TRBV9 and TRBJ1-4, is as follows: DSGVTQTPKHLITATGQRVTLRCSPRSGDLSVYWYQQSLDQGLQFLIQYYNGEERAKGNILERFSAQQFPDLHSELNLSSLELGDSALYFCASSVAAAVSEKLFFGSGTQLSVL.